Below are 16 T cell receptor beta chains sequenced from a single sample in a study of blood T cell repertoires in COVID-19 (dated by TCRdb to between 2020 and 2021). Libraries came from the immunoSEQ multiplex PCR assay. This immuneACCESS table, as held by TCRdb, lists in-frame sequences with V and J called but not all clones. Of the missing ones, under half trace to an unresolved V gene in checked studies; the others have no known cause. This sample comprises under 150,000 clones, 80% to 90% of them detected only once. About 38% of the sample belongs to the ten largest clones. Input material: peripheral blood. All receptors come from a human donor in a cohort sampled during active COVID-19.

This clone was counted a few times. The chain carries TRBV2 and TRBJ2-3, with D possibly matching TRBD2 (5 bases). This CDR3 spans 13 amino acids. The V end was cut by 6 bases, the J end by 2 bases, with 9 bases between. The germline V gene encodes CDR1 SNHLY and CDR2 FYNNEI. CDR3 loop: CASSTGITDTQYF. As DNA, the CDR3 is TGTGCCAGCAGCACCGGGATCACAGATACGCAGTATTTT.

The rearrangement joins TRBV6-1 to TRBJ1-2, with D uncertain. The CDR3 consists of 13 residues. Trimming cost V 3 bases and J 5 bases, with 10 bases left between them. Germline V gene data show CDR1 as MNHNS and CDR2 as SASEGT. CDR3 DNA sequence: TGTGCCAGCAGTGATTCGGGGAGATATGGCTACACCTTC. This encodes CASSDSGRYGYTF.

The chain recombines TRBV5-1 with TRBJ2-2; 7 bases match TRBD1. The germline V gene has CDR1 SGHRS and CDR2 YFSETQ. CDR3 length: 15 amino acids. V lost 5 bases and J lost 0; bases outside the gene matches: 4. CDR3 bases: TGCGCCAGCAGGGGGGACAGATCGAACACCGGGGAGCTGTTTTTT. The encoded protein is CASRGDRSNTGELFF.

The CDR3 sequence is CASSPDRVLYGYTF. The DNA of the CDR3 is TGTGCCAGTAGTCCGGACAGGGTCCTCTATGGCTACACCTTC. V and J are TRBV19 and TRBJ1-2; TRBD1 matches at 8 bases. The CDR3 is 14 residues long. From germline, CDR1 is LNHDA and CDR2 SQIVND (reference sequence). V lost 5 bases and J lost 4; bases outside the gene matches: 6. The full variable domain, its missing parts supplied by reference TRBV19 and TRBJ1-2, is DGGITQSPKYLFRKEGQNVTLSCEQNLNHDAMYWYRQDPGQGLRLIYYSQIVNDFQKGDIAEGYSVSREKKESFPLTVTSAQKNPTAFYLCASSPDRVLYGYTFGSGTRLTVV.

The V and J genes are TRBV21-1 and TRBJ1-1; the table's D call, TRBD1, was not checked against the DNA. TRBV21-1 is deemed a pseudogene. CDR3 size: 16 residues. The chain's CDR3 is CASSKERRKGDTEAFF. CDR3 sequence (DNA): TGTGCCAGCAGCAAAGAAAGGCGGAAGGGGGACACTGAAGCTTTCTTT.

The chain carries TRBV5-4 and TRBJ2-2; TRBD1 might be the D (7 bases). Germline V gives CDR1 SGHNT, CDR2 YYREEE (reference sequence). The CDR3 is made up of 13 amino acids. V gave up 4 bases and J gave up 7 bases, with 11 bases separating them. The CDR3, as DNA: TGTGCCAGCAGCGCAGGGGGGAGCGGGGAGCTGTTTTTT. It encodes CASSAGGSGELFF. The full variable domain, rest sourced from reference TRBV5-4 and TRBJ2-2, is ETGVTQSPTHLIKTRGQQVTLRCSSQSGHNTVSWYQQALGQGPQFIFQYYREEENGRGNFPPRFSGLQFPNYSSELNVNALELDDSALYLCASSAGGSGELFFGEGSRLTVL.

The chain has TRBV5-1 and TRBJ1-1; D is ambiguous. CDR3 size: 14 residues. The germline V and J ends were trimmed by 3 bases and 4 bases, with 13 bases remaining between them. Germline lookup yields CDR1 SGHRS and CDR2 YFSETQ. The CDR3 loop is CASSSRVGGTEAFF. The CDR3 DNA sequence: TGCGCCAGCAGCTCGCGGGTGGGCGGCACTGAAGCTTTCTTT.

The chain carries TRBV29-1 and TRBJ1-1; D is ambiguous. V lost 4 bases to trimming and J lost 1 base, with 10 bases between them. The CDR3 totals 13 residues. CDR1 SQVTM and CDR2 ANQGSEA come from the germline V gene. The DNA of the CDR3 is TGCAGCGTTGCGGGTTGGCGGAACACTGAAGCTTTCTTT. This translates into CSVAGWRNTEAFF.

V is TRBV2 and J is TRBJ1-2, with no clear D. This CDR3 region has 12 residues. Germline assignment: CDR1 SNHLY and CDR2 FYNNEI. Trimming pared 6 bases from V and 0 bases from J, leaving 5 bases between. The CDR3 reads CASRATNYGYTF. In nucleotides, the CDR3 is TGTGCCAGCAGAGCTACTAACTATGGCTACACCTTC.

J is TRBJ1-1 and V is TRBV29-1, with D perhaps matching TRBD1 (6 bases). The CDR3 has 13 residues. Germline assignment: CDR1 SQVTM and CDR2 ANQGSEA. V lost 4 bases to trimming and J lost 5 bases, with 14 bases between them. CDR3 amino acids: CSVVYGGRTEAFF. CDR3 DNA: TGCAGCGTTGTCTATGGGGGCAGAACTGAAGCTTTCTTT.

The chain recombines TRBV11-2 with TRBJ1-2; 9 positions agree with TRBD1. The CDR3 is 15 amino acids. Trimming cost V 5 bases and J 4 bases; bases outside gene matches: 8. Germline CDR1 reads SGHAT; CDR2 reads FQNNGV. The CDR3 is CASSPDRGTSYGYTF. In DNA form, the CDR3 reads TGTGCCAGCAGCCCGGACAGGGGAACCTCCTATGGCTACACCTTC.

The chain is built from TRBV18 and TRBJ2-7; D is perhaps TRBD1 (6 bases). In germline, CDR1 is KGHSH, CDR2 LQKENI. The CDR3 has 12 residues. Trimming cost V 6 bases and J 3 bases, with 9 bases left between them. CDR3 bases: TGTGCCAGCTCCACGGACAGCTACGAGCAGTACTTC. This sequence encodes CASSTDSYEQYF.

The chain is built from TRBV20-1 and TRBJ2-1, with D unclear. CDR3 length equals 11 residues. Trimming removed 6 bases from V and 9 bases from J, with 12 bases in between. Germline V lookup: CDR1 DFQATT, CDR2 SNEGSKA (reference sequence). In DNA form, the CDR3 reads TGCAGTGCCCCCGCCACTCCTGAGCAGTTCTTC. Residues: CSAPATPEQFF.

This clone was recorded once. Different DNA sequences within this sample yield the same CDR3. The chain carries TRBV7-7 and TRBJ2-5; 11 nucleotides agree with TRBD2. Per germline, CDR1 SSHAT and CDR2 FNYEAQ (reference sequence). CDR3 length equals 15 residues. V lost 5 bases and J lost 1; bases outside the gene matches: 3. This CDR3 reads CASSLGLAGQETQYF. The CDR3 nucleotides read TGTGCCAGCAGCCTCGGACTAGCGGGCCAAGAGACCCAGTACTTC. The whole variable domain, filled in from reference TRBV7-7 and TRBJ2-5, reads GAGVSQSPRYKVTKRGQDVTLRCDPISSHATLYWYQQALGQGPEFLTYFNYEAQPDKSGLPSDRFSAERPEGSISTLTIQRTEQRDSAMYRCASSLGLAGQETQYFGPGTRLLVL.

The rearrangement links TRBV21-1 to TRBJ1-5; TRBD1 is taken as the D call from the table, unchecked against the DNA. TRBV21-1 corresponds to a pseudogene. The CDR3 sequence is 12 residues long. As DNA, the CDR3 is TGTGCCAGGAGGGGGCGGGCCCAGCCCCAGCATTTT. Its translation is CARRGRAQPQHF.

The CDR3: CASSRAGMQLQLYGYTF. In DNA, the CDR3 is TGTGCCAGCAGTCGGGCGGGTATGCAGCTCCAACTCTATGGCTACACCTTC. The chain carries TRBV27 and TRBJ1-2, with D unresolved. This CDR3 region has 17 residues. The ends were cut back, 5 bases at V and 4 bases at J, with 23 bases in the middle. The germline CDR1 and CDR2 sequences are MNHEY and SMNVEV (reference sequence).